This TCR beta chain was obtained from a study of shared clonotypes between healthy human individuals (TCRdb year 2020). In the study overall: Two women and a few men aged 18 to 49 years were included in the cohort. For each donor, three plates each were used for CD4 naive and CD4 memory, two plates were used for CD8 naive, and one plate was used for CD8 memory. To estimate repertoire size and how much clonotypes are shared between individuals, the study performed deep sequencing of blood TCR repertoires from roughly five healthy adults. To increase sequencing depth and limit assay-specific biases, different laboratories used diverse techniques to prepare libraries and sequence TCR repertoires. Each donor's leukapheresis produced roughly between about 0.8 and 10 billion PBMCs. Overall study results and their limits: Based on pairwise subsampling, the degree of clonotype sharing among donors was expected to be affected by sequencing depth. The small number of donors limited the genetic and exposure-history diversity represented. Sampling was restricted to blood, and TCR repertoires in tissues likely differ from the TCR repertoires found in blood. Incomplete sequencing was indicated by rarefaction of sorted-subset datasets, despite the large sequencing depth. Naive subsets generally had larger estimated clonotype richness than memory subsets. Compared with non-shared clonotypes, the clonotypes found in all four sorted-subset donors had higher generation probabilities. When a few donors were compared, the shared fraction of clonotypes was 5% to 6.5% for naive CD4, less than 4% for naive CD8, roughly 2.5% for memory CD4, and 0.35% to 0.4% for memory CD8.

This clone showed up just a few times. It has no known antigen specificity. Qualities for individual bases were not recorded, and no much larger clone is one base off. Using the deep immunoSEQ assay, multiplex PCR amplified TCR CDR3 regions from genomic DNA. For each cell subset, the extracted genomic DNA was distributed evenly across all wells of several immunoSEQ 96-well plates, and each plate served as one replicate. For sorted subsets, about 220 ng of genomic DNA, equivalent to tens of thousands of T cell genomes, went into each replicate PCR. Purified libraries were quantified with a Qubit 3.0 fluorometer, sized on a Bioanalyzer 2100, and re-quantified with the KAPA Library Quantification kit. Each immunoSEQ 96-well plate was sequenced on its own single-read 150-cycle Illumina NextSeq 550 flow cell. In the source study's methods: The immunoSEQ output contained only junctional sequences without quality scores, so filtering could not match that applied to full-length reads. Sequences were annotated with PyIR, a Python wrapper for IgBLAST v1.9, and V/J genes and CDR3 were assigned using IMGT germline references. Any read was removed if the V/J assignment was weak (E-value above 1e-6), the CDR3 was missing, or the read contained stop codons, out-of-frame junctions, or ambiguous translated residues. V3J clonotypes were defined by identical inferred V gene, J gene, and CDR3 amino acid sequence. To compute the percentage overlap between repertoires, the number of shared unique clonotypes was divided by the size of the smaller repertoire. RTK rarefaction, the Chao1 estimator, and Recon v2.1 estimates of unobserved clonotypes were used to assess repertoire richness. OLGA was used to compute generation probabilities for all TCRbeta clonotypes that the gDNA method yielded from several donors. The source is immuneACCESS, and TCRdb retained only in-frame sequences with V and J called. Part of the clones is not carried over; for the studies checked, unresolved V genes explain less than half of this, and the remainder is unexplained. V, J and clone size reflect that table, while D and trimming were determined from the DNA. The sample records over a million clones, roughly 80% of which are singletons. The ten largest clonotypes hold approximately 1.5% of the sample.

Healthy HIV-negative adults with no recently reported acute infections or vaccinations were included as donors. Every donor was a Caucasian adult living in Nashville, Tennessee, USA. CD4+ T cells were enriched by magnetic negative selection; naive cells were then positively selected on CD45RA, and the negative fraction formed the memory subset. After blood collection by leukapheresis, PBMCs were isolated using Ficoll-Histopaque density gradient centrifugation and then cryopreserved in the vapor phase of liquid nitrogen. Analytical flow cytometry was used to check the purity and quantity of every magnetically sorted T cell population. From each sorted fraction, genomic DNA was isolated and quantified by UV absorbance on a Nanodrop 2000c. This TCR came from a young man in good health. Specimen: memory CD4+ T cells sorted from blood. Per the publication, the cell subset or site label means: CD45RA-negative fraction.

CDR3 region: CASSGTGSPSNTEAFF. The DNA is TGTGCCAGCAGCGGGACCGGGTCCCCCTCGAACACTGAAGCTTTCTTT. The chain is made from TRBV5-6 and TRBJ1-1; the D gene is perhaps TRBD1, on 5 matching bases. CDR1 SGHDT and CDR2 YYEEEE were looked up in the germline V gene. Including the terminal cysteine and phenylalanine, the CDR3 comprises 16 residues. Left in the record is the CDR3 DNA by itself, 48 bases read in frame from the first base. V is cut by 4 bases and J by 1 base, and the space between the germline ends is 17 bases.